The 13 T cell receptor beta chains given below trace back to one sample, sequenced in a study of tumor-infiltrating lymphocytes in oesophageal squamous cell carcinoma. TCRdb fed the PCR reads into MiXCR, producing one record per CDR3 protein. The sample yields 8,500 to 11,000 distinct CDR3 sequences, about 64% seen once. The sequencing sample was made of esophageal tumor tissue. Source of these receptors: a female donor with esophageal squamous cell carcinoma.

This chain connects TRBV28 to TRBJ2-1, with 12 bases lining up with TRBD2. The CDR3 is 15 residues long. J was trimmed by 8 bases and V by 5 bases; bases with no gene match: 7. The V gene's germline CDR1 is MDHEN and CDR2 SYDVKM. Here the CDR3 DNA reads TGTGCCAGCAGTCCCGGACTAGCGGGGAGCGATGAGCAGTTCTTC. Translation: CASSPGLAGSDEQFF.

The gene calls are TRBV7-6 and TRBJ2-7, with D perhaps TRBD2 (5 bases). Trimming cost V 0 bases and J 10 bases, with 13 bases left between them. This CDR3 contains 13 residues. Germline V gene sequence: CDR1 SGHVS, CDR2 FNYEAQ. DNA of the CDR3: TGTGCCAGCAGCTTAGCTATAGGGAGACGACAGTACTTC. Amino acid sequence: CASSLAIGRRQYF.

This clonotype was seen a handful of times. The CDR3 nucleotides are TGTGCCAGCAGTATAGTGGCTGGGGCCAACGTCCTGACTTTC. This sequence encodes CASSIVAGANVLTF. V is TRBV28 and J is TRBJ2-6; D is uncertain. Trimming removed 5 bases from V and 2 bases from J, with 7 bases in between. Germline V gene lookup returns CDR1 MDHEN and CDR2 SYDVKM. This CDR3 spans 14 amino acids.

The chain carries TRBV7-9 and TRBJ2-3, with D maybe TRBD1 (6 bases). The J call is in doubt because the DNA end fits TRBJ1-1 better. CDR1 is SEHNR and CDR2 is FQNEAQ in the germline V gene (reference sequence). The CDR3 is made up of 15 amino acids. CDR3 nucleotides: TGTGCCAGCAGCTCCGGACAGAGAACGAACACTGAAGCTTTCTTT. Residues: CASSSGQRTNTEAFF.

On this clonotype itself: One end of the junction varies from germline; a read error may be responsible. V usage is TRBV12-3 or TRBV12-4 and J usage is TRBJ2-1; 7 positions match TRBD2. CDR3 length equals 16 residues. CDR3 sequence reads: CASSPLGGMSNSPLHF. The CDR3 nucleotides are TGTGCCAGCAGTCCTTTGGGGGGGATGAGTAATTCACCCCTCCACTTC.

This clonotype has at least ten counts. The chain combines TRBV12-3 or TRBV12-4 with TRBJ2-5; 11 bases agree with TRBD1. The DNA end lines up better with TRBJ2-7; the J call may be wrong. The CDR3 has 16 residues. DNA of the CDR3: TGTGCCAGCAGTTTAGGCGGGACAGGGGGGACCTACGAGCAGTACTTC. This translates into CASSLGGTGGTYEQYF.

The V and J genes are TRBV7-8 and TRBJ2-4; no definite D call. The J call could be wrong; TRBJ2-7 is a better fit for the DNA end. There are 14 residues in the CDR3. The germline V gene encodes CDR1 SGHVS and CDR2 FQNEAQ. The CDR3 DNA follows: TGTGCCAGCAGCCCTACTGGGTCAATTTACGAGCAGTACTTC. This translates into CASSPTGSIYEQYF.

The chain has TRBV11-3 and TRBJ2-3; 9 bases match TRBD1. The CDR3 consists of 16 residues. Germline lookup yields CDR1 SGHNT and CDR2 YENEEA. V shed 5 bases, J shed 2 bases, and the junction held 8 bases outside the gene matches. In nucleotides, the CDR3 is TGTGCCAGCAGCCCCCGGACAGGGGTGACCACAGATACGCAGTATTTT. This gives the protein CASSPRTGVTTDTQYF.

V gene TRBV11-3 combines with J gene TRBJ2-7; 9 bases align to TRBD1. The J call may be mistaken, given a closer DNA end match to TRBJ2-5. Germline CDR1 reads SGHNT; CDR2 reads YENEEA. This CDR3 is 15 amino acids long. Written as DNA, the CDR3 is TGTGCCAGCAGCCAACCCCGGACAGGGGAGGAGACCCAGTACTTC. Protein sequence: CASSQPRTGEETQYF.

This chain connects TRBV6-5 to TRBJ2-3; the match to TRBD2 covers 10 bases. Germline V gene lookup returns CDR1 MNHEY and CDR2 SVGAGI. The CDR3 has 16 amino acids. V trimming: 9 bases; J trimming: 4 bases; junction bases outside the gene matches: 13. DNA for the CDR3: TGTGCCAGTCTGGCTAGAGCGGGAGGGCTCCCAGATACGCAGTATTTT. This encodes CASLARAGGLPDTQYF.

V usage is TRBV6-1 and J usage is TRBJ2-7; the match to TRBD1 covers 9 bases. The end of the DNA aligns better with TRBJ1-2, so the J call may be wrong. Per germline, CDR1 MNHNS and CDR2 SASEGT. The CDR3 runs 15 residues. The CDR3 is CASSKNDRGFSGYTF. For the CDR3, the DNA is TGTGCCAGCAGCAAGAATGACAGGGGGTTCTCTGGCTACACCTTC.

The chain combines TRBV6-6 with TRBJ2-7, with a tentative D call TRBD1 (5 bases). The DNA end is a closer match to TRBJ1-2, so the J assignment may be wrong. The CDR3 runs to 16 residues. Germline V lookup: CDR1 MNHNY, CDR2 SVGAGI (reference sequence). CDR3 loop: CASNPRGSGGDYGYTF. CDR3 DNA: TGTGCCAGCAACCCTAGGGGATCCGGGGGTGACTATGGCTACACCTTC.

The chain has TRBV7-6 and TRBJ2-5, with D maybe TRBD2 (6 bases). The last part of the DNA fits TRBJ2-7 better; the J call may be wrong. Germline V lookup: CDR1 SGHVS, CDR2 FNYEAQ. The CDR3 spans 14 residues. Here the CDR3 DNA reads TGTGCCAGCAGCTTTGGGGGGATCTCCTACGAGCAGTACTTC. It yields the protein CASSFGGISYEQYF.